This entry lists 22 T cell receptor beta chains sequenced from one sample in a study of T cells in Graves' hyperthyroidism and ophthalmopathy. Amplified regions were TCR beta CDR3 sequences from RNA transcripts. The TCR CDR3 first-round RT-PCR relied on the HTBI primer set. TCRdb re-called the multiplex PCR reads with MiXCR, one entry per CDR3 protein. The sample has a few hundred thousand distinct CDR3 sequences; 15% to 19% are singletons. The specimen sequenced was blood. The receptors stem from a woman aged 18 to 35 with Graves' hyperthyroidism.

This clonotype has ten or more counts. The rearrangement uses TRBV7-8 and TRBJ2-1; D tentatively reads TRBD1 or TRBD2 (5 bases each). V gave up 2 bases and J gave up 7 bases, with 21 bases separating them. The CDR3 sequence is 17 residues long. Germline values: CDR1 SGHVS, CDR2 FQNEAQ. The CDR3 coding sequence is TGTGCCAGCAGCTTAAGGGGTCCCGGGAAAGGTTATAATGAGCAGTTCTTC. It yields the protein CASSLRGPGKGYNEQFF.

This clonotype has ten or more counts. The rearrangement uses TRBV2 and TRBJ2-3, with a weak D call TRBD2 (5 bases). From germline, CDR1 is SNHLY and CDR2 FYNNEI. The CDR3 totals 13 residues. V lost 0 bases and J lost 6, with 7 bases in between. The CDR3 coding sequence is TGTGCCAGCAGTGAAGCGCGAGGGGATACGCAGTATTTT. This codes for CASSEARGDTQYF. Full variable domain (remainder filled in from reference TRBV2 and TRBJ2-3): EPEVTQTPSHQVTQMGQEVILRCVPISNHLYFYWYRQILGQKVEFLVSFYNNEISEKSEIFDDQFSVERPDGSNFTLKIRSTKLEDSAMYFCASSEARGDTQYFGPGTRLTVL.

This clonotype came up many times. This rearrangement joins TRBV7-9 to TRBJ2-7; TRBD2 is a possible D gene (6 bases). CDR3 length equals 15 residues. The germline V and J ends were trimmed by 3 bases and 2 bases, with 14 bases remaining between them. The germline CDR1 and CDR2 sequences are SEHNR and FQNEAQ (reference sequence). The CDR3 bases are TGTGCCAGCAGCTTCCGGCGGGGAGGAACCTACGAGCAGTACTTC. This translates into CASSFRRGGTYEQYF.

As for this clonotype: A much larger clone lies one base from this, so it may be a read error. The chain couples TRBV3-1 to TRBJ2-7; D uncertain. Germline values: CDR1 LGHDT, CDR2 YNNKEL (reference sequence). The germline V and J ends were trimmed by 5 bases and 4 bases, with 15 bases remaining between them. CDR3 size: 14 residues. CDR3 region: CASSVVYGLYEQYF. The CDR3 coding sequence is TGTGCCAGCAGCGTAGTTTATGGTCTATACGAGCAGTACTTC.

This clonotype was seen ten or more times. The chain has TRBV7-2 and TRBJ2-7; D is ambiguous. Looked up from germline, CDR1 is SGHTA and CDR2 is FQGNSA. The ends were cut back, 3 bases at V and 0 bases at J, with 15 bases in the middle. The CDR3 has 16 residues. Here the CDR3 DNA reads TGTGCCAGCAGCTTCACTCGCGCGACGAGCTCCTACGAGCAGTACTTC. This encodes CASSFTRATSSYEQYF.

This clonotype was recorded many times. This chain connects TRBV7-8 to TRBJ1-5, with D hard to call. V lost 9 bases and J lost 7, with 16 bases in between. This CDR3 comprises 13 residues. Germline CDR1 is SGHVS and CDR2 is FQNEAQ. CDR3 sequence (DNA): TGTGCCAGGGCTTCGCGGACCCGGCAGCCCCAGCATTTT. As protein: CARASRTRQPQHF.

This clonotype occurred once. One base away lies a much larger clone, so this may be a sequencing read error. The chain carries TRBV18 and TRBJ2-5; TRBD2 is a possible D gene (5 bases). CDR1 is KGHSH and CDR2 is LQKENI in the germline V gene. V gave up 0 bases and J gave up 5 bases, with 19 bases separating them. The CDR3 sequence is 17 residues long. The DNA of the CDR3 is TGTGCCAGCTCACCACCAGTCGGTCGGGATGGGCGGGAGACCCAGTACTTC. Its protein product is CASSPPVGRDGRETQYF.

Many counts were recorded for this clonotype. This chain links TRBV3-1 with TRBJ1-5; D remains unclear. The V and J ends lost 2 bases and 0 bases respectively, with 5 bases between them. Germline loops: CDR1 LGHDT, CDR2 YNNKEL (reference sequence). CDR3 length: 14 amino acids. The CDR3 DNA reads TGTGCCAGCAGCCAACAGGTTAGCAATCAGCCCCAGCATTTT. As protein: CASSQQVSNQPQHF. Full variable domain (outside the CDR3, taken from reference TRBV3-1 and TRBJ1-5): DTAVSQTPKYLVTQMGNDKSIKCEQNLGHDTMYWYKQDSKKFLKIMFSYNNKELIINETVPNRFSPKSPDKAHLNLHINSLELGDSAVYFCASSQQVSNQPQHFGDGTRLSIL.

This clonotype showed up many times. The chain is built from TRBV18 and TRBJ2-4; possibly TRBD2 for D (6 bases). This CDR3 comprises 16 residues. The V end lost 0 bases, the J end lost 3 bases, and 12 bases lay between the germline ends. Looked up from germline, CDR1 is KGHSH and CDR2 is LQKENI. The CDR3 DNA reads as TGTGCCAGCTCACCACCGGTTTTGGGGGGCAAAAACATTCAGTACTTC. Translating gives CASSPPVLGGKNIQYF.

This clonotype was seen at least ten times. This chain joins TRBV12-3 or TRBV12-4 and TRBJ1-5; 7 nucleotides match TRBD1. V gave up 8 bases and J gave up 3 bases; unmatched junction bases: 7. This CDR3 region has 14 residues. CDR3 DNA sequence: TGTGCCAGCGCAACGACAGGGAACAATCAGCCCCAGCATTTT. Protein: CASATTGNNQPQHF.

In its sample, this clonotype was seen a few times. The V gene is TRBV27, the J gene TRBJ1-2; D gene unclear. The CDR3 has 14 amino acids. Germline lookup yields CDR1 MNHEY and CDR2 SMNVEV (reference sequence). The germline V and J ends were trimmed by 0 bases and 4 bases, with 9 bases remaining between them. CDR3 sequence reads: CASSLSGVPYGYTF. The CDR3 coding sequence is TGTGCCAGCAGTTTATCTGGCGTCCCCTATGGCTACACCTTC.

This clonotype has at least ten counts. For the CDR3, the DNA is TGTGCCAGCAAGAGGGTCTCCGGGGCCAACGTCCTGACTTTC. Protein sequence: CASKRVSGANVLTF. V is TRBV12-3 or TRBV12-4 and J is TRBJ2-6; D possibly corresponds to TRBD2 (5 bases). The CDR3 is made up of 14 amino acids. Between the trimmed V and J ends, which lost 7 bases and 4 bases, there was a span of 11 bases.

This clonotype was found many times. The chain has TRBV7-8 and TRBJ1-1, with unresolved D. The CDR3 spans 15 residues. Trimming took 0 bases from V and 1 from J, leaving 9 bases between them. The germline V gene encodes CDR1 SGHVS and CDR2 FQNEAQ. The CDR3 loop reads CASSLADNRNTEAFF. The CDR3 bases are TGTGCCAGCAGCTTAGCCGATAACAGGAACACTGAAGCTTTCTTT. Full variable domain (missing parts from reference TRBV7-8 and TRBJ1-1): GAGVSQSPRYKVAKRGQDVALRCDPISGHVSLFWYQQALGQGPEFLTYFQNEAQLDKSGLPSDRFFAERPEGSVSTLKIQRTQQEDSAVYLCASSLADNRNTEAFFGQGTRLTVV.

The chain has TRBV18 and TRBJ2-7; 9 positions match TRBD1. The CDR3 sequence is 16 residues long. Germline V gene sequence: CDR1 KGHSH, CDR2 LQKENI. V shed 3 bases and J 0 bases; nucleotides not matched to a gene: 6. DNA for the CDR3: TGTGCCAGCTCACCCCTCGACAGGGGGACCTCCTACGAGCAGTACTTC. Encoded protein: CASSPLDRGTSYEQYF.

The rearrangement uses TRBV29-1 and TRBJ1-4, with TRBD1 matching 9 bases. Germline CDR1 SQVTM, CDR2 ANQGSEA. The CDR3 extends over 13 amino acids. V lost 7 bases to trimming and J lost 5 bases; unmatched junction nucleotides: 5. CDR3 in amino acids: CSAPGQGNEKLFF. The CDR3 DNA reads TGCAGCGCACCCGGACAGGGGAATGAAAAACTGTTTTTT.

This chain joins TRBV14 and TRBJ1-2; D uncertain. The CDR3 is 16 amino acids. V was cut by 0 bases and J by 8 bases, with 19 bases left in between. In germline, CDR1 is SGHDN, CDR2 FVKESK. The CDR3 DNA reads TGTGCCAGCAGCCAAGATCTGTCAGGCCTTCCGGACGGCTACACCTTC. This translates into CASSQDLSGLPDGYTF.

This clonotype was counted once. The chain employs TRBV18 and TRBJ2-2; no reliable D call. The CDR3 totals 13 residues. Looked up from germline, CDR1 is KGHSH and CDR2 is LQKENI. V lost 2 bases and J lost 4, with 5 bases in between. CDR3: CASSPKVTGELFF. The CDR3 DNA reads as TGTGCCAGCTCACCAAAGGTCACCGGGGAGCTGTTTTTT.

There are many counts of this clonotype. V gene TRBV4-3 combines with J gene TRBJ2-1; D unclear. Per germline, CDR1 LGHNA and CDR2 YSLEER. V lost 0 bases and J lost 4, with 10 bases in between. CDR3 size: 15 residues. The CDR3 region has the DNA TGCGCCAGCAGCCAAGATAATAGGCGTTACAATGAGCAGTTCTTC. The encoded protein is CASSQDNRRYNEQFF.

The chain has TRBV20-1 and TRBJ2-5; 11 bases line up with TRBD2. Germline lookup yields CDR1 DFQATT and CDR2 SNEGSKA (reference sequence). The CDR3 contains 19 residues. V was clipped by 0 bases and J by 5 bases; unmatched bases: 17. Here the CDR3 DNA reads TGCAGTGCTAGAGATATATCACTAGCGGGAGAACCATCACGGGAGACCCAGTACTTC. It translates to CSARDISLAGEPSRETQYF.

The sample holds a few counts of this clonotype. The chain has TRBV7-9 and TRBJ2-7, with a weak D call TRBD1 (5 bases). The CDR3 loop spans 16 amino acids. The germline V gene encodes CDR1 SEHNR and CDR2 FQNEAQ (reference sequence). Between the trimmed V and J ends, which lost 4 bases and 5 bases, there was a span of 21 bases. The DNA for the CDR3 is TGTGCCAGCAGCTCGCAAGGGGCCCGAAACGGCCACGAGCAGTACTTC. This sequence encodes CASSSQGARNGHEQYF.

The V and J genes are TRBV7-6 and TRBJ1-6, with D possibly matching TRBD1 (6 bases). V was pared by 5 bases and J by 8 bases, with 16 bases between. Germline CDR1 SGHVS, CDR2 FNYEAQ. This CDR3 has 15 residues. The DNA for the CDR3 is TGTGCCAGCAGCCCTGATGGGGGGGCCGATTCACCCCTCCACTTT. This codes for CASSPDGGADSPLHF.

This clonotype appeared a few times. The chain is built from TRBV12-3 or TRBV12-4 and TRBJ2-5, with D tentatively TRBD1 (5 bases). This CDR3 has 15 residues. V lost 2 bases, J lost 4 bases, and 14 bases lay in between. This chain's CDR3 is CASSLMGRTGETQYF. Written as DNA, the CDR3 is TGTGCCAGCAGTTTAATGGGGCGTACAGGAGAGACCCAGTACTTC.